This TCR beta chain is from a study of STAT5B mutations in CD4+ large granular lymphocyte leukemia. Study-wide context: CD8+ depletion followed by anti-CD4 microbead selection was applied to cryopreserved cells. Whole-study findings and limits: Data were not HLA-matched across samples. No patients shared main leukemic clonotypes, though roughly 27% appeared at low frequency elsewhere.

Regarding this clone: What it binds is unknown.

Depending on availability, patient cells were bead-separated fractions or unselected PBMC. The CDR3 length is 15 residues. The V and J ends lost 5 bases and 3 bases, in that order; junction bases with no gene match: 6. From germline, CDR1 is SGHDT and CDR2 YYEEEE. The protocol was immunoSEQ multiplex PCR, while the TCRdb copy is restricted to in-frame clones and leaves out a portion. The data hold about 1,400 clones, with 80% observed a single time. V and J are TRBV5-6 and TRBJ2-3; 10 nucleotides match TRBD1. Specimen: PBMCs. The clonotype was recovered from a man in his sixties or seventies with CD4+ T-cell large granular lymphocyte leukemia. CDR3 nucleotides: TGTGCCAGCAGTTTTACGGGACAGGGGACAGATACGCAGTATTTT. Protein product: CASSFTGQGTDTQYF.